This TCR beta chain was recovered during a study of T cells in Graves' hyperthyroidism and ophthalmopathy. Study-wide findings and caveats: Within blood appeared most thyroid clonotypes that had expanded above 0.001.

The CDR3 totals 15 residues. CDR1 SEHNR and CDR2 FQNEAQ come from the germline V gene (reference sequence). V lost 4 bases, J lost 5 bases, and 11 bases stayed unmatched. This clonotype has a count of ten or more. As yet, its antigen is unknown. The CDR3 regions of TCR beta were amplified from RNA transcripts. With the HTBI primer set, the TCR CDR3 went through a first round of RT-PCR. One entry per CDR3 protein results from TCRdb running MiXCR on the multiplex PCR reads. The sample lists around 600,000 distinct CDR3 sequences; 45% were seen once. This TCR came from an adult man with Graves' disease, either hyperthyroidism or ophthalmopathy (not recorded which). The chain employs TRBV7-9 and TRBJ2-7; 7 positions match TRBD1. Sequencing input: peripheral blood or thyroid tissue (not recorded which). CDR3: CASSSYIRTGDEQYF. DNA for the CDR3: TGTGCCAGCAGCTCATACATTAGGACAGGAGACGAGCAGTACTTC. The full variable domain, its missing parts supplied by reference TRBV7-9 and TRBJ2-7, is DTGVSQNPRHKITKRGQNVTFRCDPISEHNRLYWYRQTLGQGPEFLTYFQNEAQLEKSRLLSDRFSAERPKGSFSTLEIQRTEQGDSAMYLCASSSYIRTGDEQYFGPGTRLTVT.